This TCR beta chain is drawn from a study of blood T cell repertoires in COVID-19. The Seattle patients joined while their infection was active and were tracked longitudinally afterward. TCRdb's table, derived via immunoSEQ multiplex PCR, lists solely in-frame clones and lacks some. The table includes 75,000 to 95,000 clones, 74% detected once. This CDR3 is built from 15 residues. V was shortened by 8 bases and J by 4 bases, with 17 bases between the two germline ends. CDR1 LNHNV and CDR2 YYDKDF come from the germline V gene (reference sequence). This TCR came from an older man with COVID-19, enrolled during active disease. The chain couples TRBV15 to TRBJ2-2; a possible D gene is TRBD2 (5 bases). Material for sequencing was peripheral blood. This chain's CDR3 is CATRRGGKTTGELFF. The CDR3, as DNA: TGTGCCACCCGTAGAGGAGGCAAAACCACCGGGGAGCTGTTTTTT.